This is a list of T cell receptor beta chains from one sample in a study of T cell responses to AZD1222 COVID-19 vaccine. Using immunoSEQ multiplex PCR, the repertoire was profiled, and TCRdb retains in-frame clones only, with some absent. Here the sample spans approximately 92,000 clones, approximately 91% being singletons. The specimen comprised peripheral blood, sampled on day 0 of AZD1222 vaccination. Source of these receptors: an adult in good health. The CDR3 runs from the conserved cysteine through the conserved F or W. The order of the fields is D gene, J gene, clone size, V gene, CDR3 protein, CDR3 DNA. D genes are given only for firm matches. Expanded clones get a size class; other rows say once, few or many, or leave the size out.

-,TRBJ2-7,-,TRBV9,CASSRTGSYEQYF,TGTGCCAGCAGTAGAACAGGTTCCTACGAGCAGTACTTC
-,TRBJ1-3,-,TRBV30,CALGREGNTIYF,TGTGCCCTTGGACGGGAGGGAAACACCATATATTTT
TRBD1,TRBJ1-1,-,TRBV18,CASSPGTGGPEAFF,TGTGCCAGCTCACCTGGGACAGGGGGCCCTGAAGCTTTCTTT
-,TRBJ1-3,-,TRBV19,CASNRDRAAGNTIYF,TGTGCCAGTAATCGGGACCGAGCAGCTGGAAACACCATATATTTT
TRBD2,TRBJ2-1,-,TRBV7-3,CASSLRRTSGNNEQFF,TGTGCCAGCAGCTTAAGACGGACTAGCGGGAACAATGAGCAGTTCTTC
-,TRBJ2-3,-,TRBV5-1,CASSLGQNTDTQYF,TGCGCCAGCAGCTTGGGGCAGAACACAGATACGCAGTATTTT
-,TRBJ1-2,-,TRBV7-2,CALLKYGYTF,TGTGCCCTTCTAAAGTATGGCTACACCTTC
-,TRBJ2-7,-,TRBV11-2,CASSYGTNSYEQYF,TGTGCCAGCAGCTACGGCACCAACTCCTACGAGCAGTACTTC
TRBD2,TRBJ2-5,once,TRBV19,CASSIVLAGGHETQYF,TGTGCCAGTAGTATAGTACTAGCGGGGGGGCATGAGACCCAGTACTTC
-,TRBJ1-4,-,TRBV18,CASSPASGRANEKLFF,TGTGCCAGCTCACCGGCCAGTGGGAGAGCTAATGAAAAACTGTTTTTT
-,TRBJ1-6,-,TRBV30,CAWSSQGNSPLHF,TGTGCCTGGAGTTCGCAGGGTAATTCACCCCTCCACTTT
TRBD2,TRBJ2-2,-,TRBV5-1,CASSYAGGSNTGELFF,TGCGCCAGCAGCTACGCGGGGGGTTCGAACACCGGGGAGCTGTTTTTT
-,TRBJ2-7,-,TRBV2,CASSESYMQYF,TGTGCCAGCAGTGAATCGTACATGCAGTACTTC
-,TRBJ1-3,-,TRBV2,CASSHRLLQGTSGNTIYF,TGTGCCAGCAGCCACCGACTCCTTCAGGGCACCTCTGGAAACACCATATATTTT
-,TRBJ2-1,-,TRBV5-1,CASSTTGAKGGEQFF,TGCGCCAGCAGCACGACGGGGGCCAAAGGGGGTGAGCAGTTCTTC
-,TRBJ2-7,-,TRBV7-2,CASSFESLYEQYF,TGTGCCAGCAGCTTCGAGTCCCTCTACGAGCAGTACTTC
TRBD1,TRBJ2-3,-,TRBV9,CASSVRGTGSTDTQYF,TGTGCCAGCAGCGTGAGAGGGACAGGGTCCACAGATACGCAGTATTTT
-,TRBJ1-4,few,TRBV5-4,CASSHGGRGTNEKLFF,TGTGCCAGCAGCCACGGGGGCAGAGGAACTAATGAAAAACTGTTTTTT
-,TRBJ1-2,-,TRBV7-8,CASSRRNYGYTF,TGTGCCAGCAGCCGTAGGAACTATGGCTACACCTTC
TRBD2,TRBJ2-3,few,TRBV4-3,CASSPGASGSTDTQYF,TGCGCCAGCAGCCCTGGGGCTAGCGGAAGCACAGATACGCAGTATTTT
-,TRBJ1-5,-,TRBV21-1,CASSKRHSSNQPQHF,TGTGCCAGCAGCAAAAGGCACAGTAGCAATCAGCCCCAGCATTTT
-,TRBJ1-1,-,TRBV10-3,CAISGGLMNTEAFF,TGTGCCATCAGTGGTGGCCTAATGAACACTGAAGCTTTCTTT
-,TRBJ1-6,-,TRBV6-6,CASSRTGTIYNSPLHF,TGTGCCAGCAGTAGAACCGGGACCATCTATAATTCACCCCTCCACTTT
TRBD2,TRBJ2-7,-,TRBV6-2/TRBV6-3,CASSKGTSAISYEQYF,TGTGCCAGCAGCAAAGGGACTAGCGCAATCTCCTACGAGCAGTACTTC
-,TRBJ2-1,-,TRBV19,CASSITGWNEQFF,TGTGCCAGTAGTATCACGGGGTGGAATGAGCAGTTCTTC
-,TRBJ2-3,-,TRBV13,CASSFQGGADTQYF,TGTGCCAGCAGCTTTCAAGGAGGGGCAGATACGCAGTATTTT
TRBD1,TRBJ1-2,-,TRBV28,CASSGDSYGYTF,TGTGCCAGCAGTGGGGACAGCTATGGCTACACCTTC
-,TRBJ1-3,-,TRBV9,CASSVVGSRGSSGNTIYF,TGTGCCAGCAGCGTAGTTGGGTCCCGGGGGAGCTCTGGAAACACCATATATTTT
TRBD1,TRBJ1-2,-,TRBV7-2,CASSSQRGLNFGYTF,TGTGCCAGCAGCTCCCAAAGGGGGCTAAATTTCGGCTACACCTTC
TRBD1,TRBJ2-5,-,TRBV3-1/TRBV3-2,CASSQGTGLQETQYF,TGTGCCAGCAGCCAAGGGACAGGGTTGCAAGAGACCCAGTACTTC
-,TRBJ1-5,-,TRBV12-3/TRBV12-4,CASSLPKQPQHF,TGTGCCAGCAGCTTGCCAAAACAGCCCCAGCATTTT
TRBD1,TRBJ2-3,-,TRBV5-1,CASSYRTGTDTQYF,TGCGCCAGCAGCTACCGGACAGGGACAGATACGCAGTATTTT
-,TRBJ2-3,-,TRBV7-2,CASSYQANTDTQYF,TGTGCCAGCAGCTATCAAGCAAACACAGATACGCAGTATTTT
-,TRBJ1-1,-,TRBV14,CASSQDVRVGGTEAFF,TGTGCCAGCAGCCAAGATGTTCGGGTAGGTGGCACTGAAGCTTTCTTT
-,TRBJ2-2,-,TRBV5-4,CASSSRRGHTGELFF,TGTGCCAGCAGCTCCCGTCGGGGGCACACCGGGGAGCTGTTTTTT
-,TRBJ1-2,-,TRBV14,CASSQVPAYGYTF,TGTGCCAGCAGCCAAGTACCAGCCTATGGCTACACCTTC
-,TRBJ1-1,-,TRBV6-5,CASKTGQKNTEAFF,TGTGCCAGCAAGACCGGACAGAAGAACACTGAAGCTTTCTTT